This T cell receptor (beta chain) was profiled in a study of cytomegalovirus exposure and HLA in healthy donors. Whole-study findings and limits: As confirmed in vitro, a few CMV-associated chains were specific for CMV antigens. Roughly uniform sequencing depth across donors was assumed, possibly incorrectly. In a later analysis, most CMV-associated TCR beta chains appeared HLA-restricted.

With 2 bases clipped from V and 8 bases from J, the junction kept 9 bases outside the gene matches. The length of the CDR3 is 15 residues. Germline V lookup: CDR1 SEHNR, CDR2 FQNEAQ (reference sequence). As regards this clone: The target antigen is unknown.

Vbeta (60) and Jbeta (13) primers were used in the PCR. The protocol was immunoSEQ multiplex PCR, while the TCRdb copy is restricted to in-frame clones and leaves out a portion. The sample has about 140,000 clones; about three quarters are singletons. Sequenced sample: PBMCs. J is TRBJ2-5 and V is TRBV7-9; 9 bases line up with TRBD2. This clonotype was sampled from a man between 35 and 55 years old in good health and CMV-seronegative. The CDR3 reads CASSLTAGGFETQYF. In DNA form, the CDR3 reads TGTGCCAGCAGCTTAACAGCGGGGGGCTTTGAAACCCAGTACTTC.